The 22 T cell receptor beta chains below come from one sample, sequenced in a study of regulatory T cells in long-lasting Graves disease (dated by TCRdb to about 2021). What the time point label conveys for this sample: persistent/refractory GD, antithyroid drugs over 5 years with positive TRAb. RNA was extracted from PBMCs in TRIzol for both TCR sequencing and RNA sequencing. The library was obtained by multiplex PCR. This sample was sequenced with an Illumina HiSeq 4000. iRepertoire HTBI primers and Arm-PCR amplification of CDR3 regions were used to construct TCR beta libraries. TCRdb reran the public reads through fastp at Q25 and MiXCR, keeping productive beta chains. One record per CDR3 amino acid sequence lists the most common genes and DNA. Counted in this sample were almost 350,000 distinct CDR3 sequences; around a fifth of them appeared once. Just under 30% of the sample is taken by the ten largest.

Sequences were derived from peripheral blood mononuclear cells (PBMCs), sampled when the disease was refractory, from a patient treated with antithyroid drugs. The receptors were gathered from a female donor with Graves disease.

The V and J genes are TRBV28 and TRBJ2-7, with 7 bases fitting TRBD1. Germline lookup yields CDR1 MDHEN and CDR2 SYDVKM. This CDR3 comprises 15 residues. The junction had 11 bases not matched to a gene; V was cut back by 6 bases and J by 3 bases. The CDR3 loop is CASRPPGTAYYEQYF. The CDR3 DNA is TGTGCCAGCAGGCCTCCCGGGACAGCCTACTACGAGCAGTACTTC.

DNA of the CDR3: TGCGCCAGCAGTGGTACAGGGCTCGAGCAGTACTTC. Residues: CASSGTGLEQYF. The rearrangement uses TRBV10-2 and TRBJ2-7, with D perhaps matching TRBD1 (6 bases). The V and J ends lost 4 bases and 6 bases respectively, with 10 bases between them. This CDR3 has 12 residues. Germline V gene lookup returns CDR1 WSHSY and CDR2 SAAADI.

The V and J genes are TRBV19 and TRBJ2-1; D perhaps matches TRBD2 (5 bases). V lost 4 bases, J lost 0 bases, and 22 bases lay in between. There are 19 residues in the CDR3. The germline V gene has CDR1 LNHDA and CDR2 SQIVND (reference sequence). CDR3 nucleotides: TGTGCCAGTAGTAGAGAGTGGCCCCTAGGCGGAGGCTCCTACAATGAGCAGTTCTTC. It translates to CASSREWPLGGGSYNEQFF.

The chain combines TRBV6-2 or TRBV6-3 with TRBJ2-1; a possible D gene is TRBD2 (7 bases). The CDR3 runs 16 residues. V lost 8 bases and J 8 bases, leaving 25 bases between the germline ends. CDR1 and CDR2 from the germline V gene are MNHEY and SVGEGT. CDR3 protein: CASASGRWGGGDEQFF. The CDR3 coding sequence is TGTGCCAGCGCAAGTGGGAGGTGGGGGGGCGGCGATGAGCAGTTCTTC.

Comments on this clonotype: An end of the junction does not agree with germline; a read error may underlie this. J is TRBJ1-6 and V is TRBV12-3 or TRBV12-4; D is ambiguous. The CDR3 totals 12 residues. Written as DNA, the CDR3 is TGTGTCAGCAGTTTAAACCTCGGGGCCCTCCACTTT. This translates into CVSSLNLGALHF.

This clonotype was seen many times. This chain uses TRBV12-3 or TRBV12-4 with TRBJ1-1; D uncertain. This CDR3 spans 16 amino acids. V dropped 3 bases and J dropped 4 bases, with 18 bases sitting between them. CDR3 nucleotide sequence: TGTGCCAGCAGTTTGGATGGAATCATAATGGCCACTGAAGCTTTCTTT. Amino acids: CASSLDGIIMATEAFF.

In this sample, this clonotype turned up many times. The rearrangement uses TRBV6-1 and TRBJ1-2; D is possibly TRBD1 (5 bases). Trimming took 6 bases from V and 8 from J, leaving 25 bases between them. Germline V gene data show CDR1 as MNHNS and CDR2 as SASEGT. The CDR3 has 16 residues. Written as DNA, the CDR3 is TGTGCCAGCAGCACACACGCTAGACAGCTCCTGGGGGGCTACACCTTC. This sequence encodes CASSTHARQLLGGYTF.

There are many counts of this clonotype. This chain links TRBV7-9 with TRBJ1-4; TRBD1 agrees at 9 bases. In germline, CDR1 is SEHNR, CDR2 FQNEAQ (reference sequence). The CDR3 consists of 14 residues. Unmatched junction bases numbered 3, after V lost 5 bases and J lost 5 bases. CDR3 loop: CASSPGQGNEKLFF. Written as DNA, the CDR3 is TGTGCCAGCAGCCCGGGACAGGGAAATGAAAAACTGTTTTTT.

This clonotype was counted ten times or more. The chain links TRBV7-9 to TRBJ2-7; D possibly corresponds to TRBD2 (6 bases). Trimming took 7 bases from V and 3 from J, leaving 7 bases between them. This CDR3 spans 11 amino acids. CDR1 and CDR2 (germline): SEHNR, FQNEAQ (reference sequence). For the CDR3, the DNA is TGTGCCAGCACCGGGGGCTACGAGCAGTACTTC. Translating gives CASTGGYEQYF.

Regarding this clonotype: Germline and junction disagree at one end, which may indicate a read error. The V call is TRBV11-2, the J call TRBJ1-1; possibly TRBD1 for D (5 bases). This CDR3 has 16 amino acids. The germline V gene encodes CDR1 SGHAT and CDR2 FQNNGV. This CDR3 is CAGSSRDRGQKNEAFF. CDR3 coding DNA: TGTGCCGGCAGCTCGCGTGATAGGGGCCAGAAGAATGAAGCTTTCTTT.

The table lists this clonotype with many counts. V and J are TRBV3-1 and TRBJ2-1; 11 bases map to TRBD2. The CDR3 is 14 residues long. Unmatched junction bases numbered 5, after V lost 4 bases and J lost 9 bases. Germline values: CDR1 LGHDT, CDR2 YNNKEL (reference sequence). The CDR3 region has the DNA TGTGCCAGCAGCCTAGCGGGAGGGTCGGCTGAGCAGTTCTTC. It translates to CASSLAGGSAEQFF.

This clonotype was observed a few times. The chain is built from TRBV5-1 and TRBJ2-5; no clear D gene. The CDR3 has 14 residues. V shed 2 bases and J shed 2 bases, with 10 bases lying between them. Germline CDR1 is SGHRS and CDR2 is YFSETQ. The CDR3: CASSFGETQETQYF. Written as DNA, the CDR3 is TGCGCCAGCAGCTTCGGCGAAACACAAGAGACCCAGTACTTC.

This clonotype was seen at least ten times. The gene calls are TRBV12-3 or TRBV12-4 and TRBJ2-7; no clear D gene. V gave up 4 bases and J gave up 4 bases, with 8 bases separating them. The CDR3 is 12 residues long. In nucleotides, the CDR3 is TGTGCCAGCAGTTCGTCCCATTACGAGCAGTACTTC. Translation gives CASSSSHYEQYF.

A few counts support this clonotype. DNA for the CDR3: TGTGCCAGCAGCCCAGAAGGACTGCACTACGAGCAGTACTTC. Translation gives CASSPEGLHYEQYF. The gene calls are TRBV11-1 and TRBJ2-7, with D perhaps matching TRBD2 (5 bases). The length of the CDR3 is 14 residues. The ends were cut back, 5 bases at V and 3 bases at J, with 14 bases in the middle. CDR1 is SGHAT and CDR2 is FQDESV in the germline V gene (reference sequence).

V gene TRBV24-1 combines with J gene TRBJ1-2; maybe TRBD1 (5 bases). Germline CDR1 reads KGHDR; CDR2 reads SFDVKD. V lost 3 bases, J lost 4 bases, and 8 bases lay in between. CDR3 length: 13 residues. The CDR3 reads CATSDGTFYGYTF. CDR3 nucleotides: TGTGCCACCAGTGATGGGACTTTCTATGGCTACACCTTC.

This clonotype was counted between two and nine times. V gene TRBV9 combines with J gene TRBJ1-6, with 7 bases fitting TRBD1. The germline V gene encodes CDR1 SGDLS and CDR2 YYNGEE. CDR3 size: 14 residues. Losses at the gene ends were 4 bases for V and 8 bases for J; bases not matched to a gene: 6. CDR3 amino acids: CASSITGDDSPLHF. The CDR3 nucleotides are TGTGCCAGCAGCATAACAGGGGATGATTCACCCCTCCACTTT.

This clonotype was counted a few times. V usage is TRBV19 and J usage is TRBJ1-1; TRBD1 matches at 7 bases. This CDR3 contains 15 residues. Germline V lookup: CDR1 LNHDA, CDR2 SQIVND (reference sequence). Germline trimming cut 10 bases from V and 1 base from J; bases unmatched to any gene: 12. In DNA form, the CDR3 reads TGTGCCACTGACCAAACCGGGACAGCGAACACTGAAGCTTTCTTT. Amino acid sequence: CATDQTGTANTEAFF.

Many counts were recorded for this clonotype. This chain uses TRBV5-1 with TRBJ1-3, with D possibly TRBD1 on 6 matching bases. V was shortened by 4 bases and J by 1 base, with 24 bases between the two germline ends. The length of the CDR3 is 19 residues. Germline CDR1 is SGHRS and CDR2 is YFSETQ. The CDR3 loop reads CASSQGTFLLPFSGNTIYF. The CDR3 DNA reads as TGCGCCAGCAGCCAAGGGACATTCCTTCTCCCCTTTTCTGGAAACACCATATATTTT.

The chain combines TRBV20-1 with TRBJ1-5; D is perhaps TRBD1 (6 bases). CDR3 length: 16 amino acids. Deletions cut 5 bases from V and 1 base from J, with 18 bases between. Germline CDR1 reads DFQATT; CDR2 reads SNEGSKA (reference sequence). The CDR3 region is CSAPRGEPRSNQPQHF. The CDR3 nucleotides read TGCAGTGCTCCAAGGGGGGAACCGCGCAGCAATCAGCCCCAGCATTTT.

The sample holds a few counts of this clonotype. This chain connects TRBV30 to TRBJ2-7, with D unresolved. Germline-derived CDR1 and CDR2 are GTSNPN and SVGIG (reference sequence). The V gene lost 0 bases and the J gene lost 3 bases, with 9 bases spanning the gap. This CDR3 region has 13 residues. In DNA, the CDR3 is TGTGCCTGGAGTGTGCACAGTTTCTACGAGCAGTACTTC. It encodes CAWSVHSFYEQYF.

This clonotype was seen a handful of times. This chain joins TRBV24-1 and TRBJ2-3; perhaps D is TRBD1 or TRBD2 (5 bases each). CDR3 size: 16 residues. CDR1 is KGHDR, CDR2 SFDVKD, per germline. Trimming left V 6 bases short and J 0 bases short, with 15 bases between. As DNA, the CDR3 is TGTGCCACCAGTACCCGGGGCCACGTTAGCACAGATACGCAGTATTTT. This gives the protein CATSTRGHVSTDTQYF.

This chain connects TRBV6-1 to TRBJ2-2, with D possibly being TRBD1 or TRBD2 (5 bases each). The V gene lost 5 bases and the J gene lost 2 bases, with 9 bases spanning the gap. This CDR3 is built from 14 residues. The germline V gene has CDR1 MNHNS and CDR2 SASEGT. The CDR3 reads CASSHRGNTGELFF. The CDR3 nucleotides are TGTGCCAGCAGTCACCGGGGCAACACCGGGGAGCTGTTTTTT.